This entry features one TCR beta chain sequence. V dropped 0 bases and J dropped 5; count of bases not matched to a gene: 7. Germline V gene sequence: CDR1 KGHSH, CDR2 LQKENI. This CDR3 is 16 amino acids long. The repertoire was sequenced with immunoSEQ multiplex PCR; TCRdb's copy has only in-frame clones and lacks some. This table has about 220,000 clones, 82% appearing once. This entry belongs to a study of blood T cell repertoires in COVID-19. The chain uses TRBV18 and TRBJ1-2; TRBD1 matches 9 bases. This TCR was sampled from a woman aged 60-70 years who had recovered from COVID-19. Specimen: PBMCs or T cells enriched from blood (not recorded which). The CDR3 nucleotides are TGTGCCAGCTCACCACCGCAAGGACAGGGGTATTATGGCTACACCTTC. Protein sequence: CASSPPQGQGYYGYTF.